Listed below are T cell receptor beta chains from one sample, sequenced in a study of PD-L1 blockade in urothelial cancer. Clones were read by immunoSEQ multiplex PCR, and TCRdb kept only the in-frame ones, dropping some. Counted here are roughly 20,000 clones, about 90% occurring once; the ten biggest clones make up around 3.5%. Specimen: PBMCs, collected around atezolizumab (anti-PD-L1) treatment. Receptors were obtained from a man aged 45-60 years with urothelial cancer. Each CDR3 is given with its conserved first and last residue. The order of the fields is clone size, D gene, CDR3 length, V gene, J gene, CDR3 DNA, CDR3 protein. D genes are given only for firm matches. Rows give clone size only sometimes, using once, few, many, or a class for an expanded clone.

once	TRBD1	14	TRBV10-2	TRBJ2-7	TGCGCCAGCAGCACCGGGACAGGCGTCTACGAGCAGTACTTC	CASSTGTGVYEQYF
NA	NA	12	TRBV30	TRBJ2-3	TGTGCCTGGCTGGCAGGGCGTGATACGCAGTATTTT	CAWLAGRDTQYF
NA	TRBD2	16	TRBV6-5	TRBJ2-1	TGTGCCAGCAGTTCGAAACTAGCGGGGAGGGGCAATGAGCAGTTCTTC	CASSSKLAGRGNEQFF
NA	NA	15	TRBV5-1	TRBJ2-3	TGCGCCAGCAGCTTGGGAGACTACAGCACAGATACGCAGTATTTT	CASSLGDYSTDTQYF
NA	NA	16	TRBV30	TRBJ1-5	TGTGCCTGGAGGAACGGGGGGCTCGATAGCAATCAGCCCCAGCATTTT	CAWRNGGLDSNQPQHF
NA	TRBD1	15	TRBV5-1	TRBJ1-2	TGCGCCAGCAGCTCCGGGACAGGGGGTTTTAATGGCTACACCTTC	CASSSGTGGFNGYTF
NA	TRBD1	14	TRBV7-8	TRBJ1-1	TGTGCCAGCAGCAACTACAGGGGTGAGGCTGAAGCTTTCTTT	CASSNYRGEAEAFF
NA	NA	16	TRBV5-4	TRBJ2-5	TGTGCCAGCAGCTTCTTACGTCCCTCGGGGAGAGAGACCCAGTACTTC	CASSFLRPSGRETQYF
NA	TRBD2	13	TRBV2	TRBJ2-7	TGTGCCAGCTCTCAGGGAGGGTCTTACGAGCAGTACTTC	CASSQGGSYEQYF
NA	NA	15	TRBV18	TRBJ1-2	TGTGCCAGCTCACCAATCGGAACAGAGAACTATGGCTACACCTTC	CASSPIGTENYGYTF
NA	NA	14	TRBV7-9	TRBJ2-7	TGTGCCAGCAGCGTTAGGACAGCCTCCTACGAGCAGTACTTC	CASSVRTASYEQYF
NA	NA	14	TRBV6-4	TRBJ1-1	TGTGCCAGCAGTGACTCTTCCCGGGGCACTGAAGCTTTCTTT	CASSDSSRGTEAFF
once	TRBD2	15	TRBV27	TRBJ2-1	TGTGCCAGCAGTCGTCGGGAGGACGAGGACAATGAGCAGTTCTTC	CASSRREDEDNEQFF
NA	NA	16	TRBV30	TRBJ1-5	TGTGCCTGGAGTGTTCACAGGGCGGGTAGCAATCAGCCCCAGCATTTT	CAWSVHRAGSNQPQHF
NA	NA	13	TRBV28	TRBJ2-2	TGTGCCAGCAAAAGGGGGGGGACCGGGGAGCTGTTTTTT	CASKRGGTGELFF
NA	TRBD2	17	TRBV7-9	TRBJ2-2	TGTGCCAGCAGCTTGTGGGGACTAGCGGGAGACACCGGGGAGCTGTTTTTT	CASSLWGLAGDTGELFF
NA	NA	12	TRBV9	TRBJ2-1	TGTGCCAGCAGCGTAGCTTCCCGGGAACAGTTCTTC	CASSVASREQFF
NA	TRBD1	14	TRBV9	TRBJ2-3	TGTGCCAGCAGCTTGGGACAGGGGACAGATACGCAGTATTTT	CASSLGQGTDTQYF
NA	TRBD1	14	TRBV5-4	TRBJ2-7	TGTGCCAGCAGCAGCGACAGGGGGGCCTACGAGCAGTACTTC	CASSSDRGAYEQYF
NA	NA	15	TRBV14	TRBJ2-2	TGTGCCAGCAGCCAAGAGAGGGTTCGAACCGGGGAGCTGTTTTTT	CASSQERVRTGELFF
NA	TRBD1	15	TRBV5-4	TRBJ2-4	TGTGCCAGCAGCTTGACAGGGGGGGCCAAAAACATTCAGTACTTC	CASSLTGGAKNIQYF
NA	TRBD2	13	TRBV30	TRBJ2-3	TGTGCCTGGACTAGCGGGGGGACAGATACGCAGTATTTT	CAWTSGGTDTQYF
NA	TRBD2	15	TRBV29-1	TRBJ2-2	TGCAGCGTAACTGGGACTAGCGGGGGGACCGGGGAGCTGTTTTTT	CSVTGTSGGTGELFF
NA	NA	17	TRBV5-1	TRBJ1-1	TGCGCCAGCAGCCCCCGGAGCGGGGGCGGGGGGAACACTGAAGCTTTCTTT	CASSPRSGGGGNTEAFF
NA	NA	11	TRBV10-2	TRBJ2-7	TGCGCCAGCGCCCTATCCTACGAGCAGTACTTC	CASALSYEQYF
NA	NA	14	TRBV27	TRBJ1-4	TGTGCCAGCAGTTCCGCGGGACCTAGGGAAAAACTGTTTTTT	CASSSAGPREKLFF
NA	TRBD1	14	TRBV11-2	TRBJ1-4	TGTGCCAGCAGCTTACAGGGGGCGGATGAAAAACTGTTTTTT	CASSLQGADEKLFF
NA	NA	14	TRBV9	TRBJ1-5	TGTGCCAGCAGCGTCTCAGGGGCAAATCAGCCCCAGCATTTT	CASSVSGANQPQHF
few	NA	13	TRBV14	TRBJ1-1	TGTGCCAGCAGCCAAGACGGAGGCGGGCAAGCTTTCTTT	CASSQDGGGQAFF
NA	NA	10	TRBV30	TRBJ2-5	TGTGCCTGGAGCAAAGAGACCCAGTACTTC	CAWSKETQYF